The rows below give T cell receptor beta chains drawn from one sample of a study of blood T cell repertoires in COVID-19. Sequencing was performed with immunoSEQ multiplex PCR; in TCRdb, only in-frame clones are kept and a portion is missing. The sample holds about 160,000 clones, around 84% seen once. Sample: PBMCs or T cells enriched from blood (not recorded which). The receptors come from a woman aged 45-60 years who had recovered from COVID-19. The CDR3 runs from the conserved cysteine through the conserved F or W. The order of the fields is V gene, D gene, CDR3 length, clone size, J gene, CDR3 DNA, CDR3 protein. D genes are given only for firm matches. The size entry is marked missing in some rows and otherwise reads once, few, many or a size class.

TRBV5-1	TRBD2	15	few	TRBJ2-2	TGCGCCAGCAGCTCCGGACTAGCAGGCTCCGGGGAGCTGTTTTTT	CASSSGLAGSGELFF
TRBV20-1	NA	20	NA	TRBJ2-7	TGCAGTGCTAGTCACGTAGGAGGCTCACGACTTAGCGCCGTCTCCTACGAGCAGTACTTC	CSASHVGGSRLSAVSYEQYF
TRBV7-2	NA	17	NA	TRBJ1-5	TGTGCCAGCAGCTTGGGGCGGGGAGCAGGACTAAGTCAGCCCCAGCATTTT	CASSLGRGAGLSQPQHF
TRBV2	NA	15	once	TRBJ2-1	TGTGCCAGCAGTGAGGCGAGGGCCACCTACAATGAGCAGTTCTTC	CASSEARATYNEQFF
TRBV14	NA	13	once	TRBJ1-4	TGTGCCAGCAGCCGGGGGGAAGCGGGAAAACTGTTTTTT	CASSRGEAGKLFF
TRBV15	TRBD1	12	NA	TRBJ1-1	TGTGCCACCAGCAGAGATCAGGGGGGAAGTTTCTTT	CATSRDQGGSFF
TRBV19	TRBD1	15	once	TRBJ2-5	TGTGCCAGTAGTTGGGCGACAGGGGGACGGGAGACCCAGTACTTC	CASSWATGGRETQYF
TRBV7-2	TRBD1	14	NA	TRBJ1-2	TGTGCCAGCAGACCTACACAGGGGAACTATGGCTACACCTTC	CASRPTQGNYGYTF
TRBV7-8	TRBD1	14	NA	TRBJ1-5	TGTGCCAGCAGTTCAAGGGGGCGCGATCAGCCCCAGCATTTT	CASSSRGRDQPQHF
TRBV7-2	TRBD1	15	few	TRBJ1-5	TGTGCCAGCAGCCAACAGGGGGCGAGCAATCAGCCCCAGCATTTT	CASSQQGASNQPQHF
TRBV7-3	TRBD1	15	NA	TRBJ2-2	TGTGCCAGCAGCCGTTCCGGGACAGCGACCGGGGAGCTGTTTTTT	CASSRSGTATGELFF
TRBV28	NA	12	NA	TRBJ1-2	TGTGCCAGCAGGGGCGGGAGAGATGGCTACACCTTC	CASRGGRDGYTF
TRBV7-8	NA	13	NA	TRBJ2-7	TGTGCCAGCAGCTTGAGGACTTACTACGAGCAGTACTTC	CASSLRTYYEQYF
TRBV6-2/TRBV6-3	TRBD2	12	NA	TRBJ2-2	TGTGCCAGCAGCGCGGGAGCGGGGGCTCAGGTTTTT	CASSAGAGAQVF
TRBV28	NA	19	NA	TRBJ2-5	TGTGCCAGCACCCTGAGGACGCCCGGAGGGGGCCGCAAGAAGGAGACCCAGTACTTC	CASTLRTPGGGRKKETQYF
TRBV4-1	NA	20	NA	TRBJ2-3	TGCGCCAGCAGCCAAGAAGGGTCAGGATGGGGCGTCACTGTCACAGATACGCAGTATTTT	CASSQEGSGWGVTVTDTQYF
TRBV3-1/TRBV3-2	TRBD2	16	NA	TRBJ2-2	TGTGCCAGCAGTACGACTAGCGGGAGAAGCGACAGGGAGCTGTTTTTT	CASSTTSGRSDRELFF
TRBV19	TRBD1	15	NA	TRBJ2-1	TGTGCCAGTAGTATAGGGACAGGGAATTACAATGAGCAGTTCTTC	CASSIGTGNYNEQFF
TRBV3-1/TRBV3-2	NA	14	NA	TRBJ1-1	TGTGCCAGCAGCCAAGGGGGCCGGGGGACTGAAGCTTTCTTT	CASSQGGRGTEAFF
TRBV9	NA	18	NA	TRBJ2-3	TGTGCCAGCAGCGTAGAGGGCTCTGCGGCAGGGGAAGCAGATACGCAGTATTTT	CASSVEGSAAGEADTQYF
TRBV6-5	TRBD1	15	NA	TRBJ2-3	TGTGCCAGCAGTTCGACAGGGGCTCTTACAGATACGCAGTATTTT	CASSSTGALTDTQYF
TRBV4-1	NA	13	NA	TRBJ2-7	TGCGCCAGCAGCCAAGGGGGGCAGGGCGAGCAGTACTTC	CASSQGGQGEQYF
TRBV3-1/TRBV3-2	TRBD2	14	NA	TRBJ2-7	TGTGCCAGCAGCCCCGGACTAGCCTCCTACGAGCAGTACTTC	CASSPGLASYEQYF
TRBV28	TRBD1	15	NA	TRBJ1-3	TGTGCCAGCAGTAGGACAGGATACTCTGGAAACACCATATATTTT	CASSRTGYSGNTIYF
TRBV14	NA	13	NA	TRBJ2-5	TGTGCCAGCAGCCAAGGAAGGGGAGAGACCCAGTACTTC	CASSQGRGETQYF
TRBV4-2	NA	16	NA	TRBJ2-7	TGTGCCAGCAGCCAGGAGGCAGCGAGGAGCTCCTACGAGCAGTACTTC	CASSQEAARSSYEQYF
TRBV3-1/TRBV3-2	NA	12	NA	TRBJ1-5	TGTGCCAGCAGCCAGGCTAATCAGCCCCAGCATTTT	CASSQANQPQHF
TRBV6-2/TRBV6-3	NA	14	NA	TRBJ1-2	TGTGCCAGCAGTTACGCGGGACCGATCTATGGCTACACCTTC	CASSYAGPIYGYTF
TRBV28	NA	11	NA	TRBJ2-5	TGTGCCAGCAGTGCAAGCGTGACCCAGTACTTC	CASSASVTQYF
TRBV5-6	TRBD2	13	once	TRBJ2-7	TGTGCCAGCAGCTTAGCTAGCGGGTACGAGCAGTACTTC	CASSLASGYEQYF
TRBV5-1	NA	13	NA	TRBJ1-2	TGCGCCAGCAGCCCAGACACGATCCAGGGCTACACCTTC	CASSPDTIQGYTF
TRBV7-9	TRBD2	15	NA	TRBJ2-3	TGTGCCAGCAGCAGGCCTAGCGGGGGGACAGATACGCAGTATTTT	CASSRPSGGTDTQYF
TRBV12-5	NA	12	NA	TRBJ1-1	TGTGCTAGTGCAGGGATGAACACTGAAGCTTTCTTT	CASAGMNTEAFF
TRBV7-9	NA	18	NA	TRBJ1-5	TGTGCCAGCAGCTCCGTCCACGGTACAGGAGAAGGGGATCAGCCCCAGCATTTT	CASSSVHGTGEGDQPQHF
TRBV9	TRBD2	15	NA	TRBJ2-7	TGTGCCAGCAGCGGTAGCGGGAGTAACCCATCCGAGCAGTACTTC	CASSGSGSNPSEQYF
TRBV7-2	NA	15	NA	TRBJ2-7	TGTGCCAGCAGCTTCGGGGGGCTAAGGGGCTACGAGCAGTACTTC	CASSFGGLRGYEQYF
TRBV5-8	TRBD1	14	NA	TRBJ2-3	TGTGCCAGCAGCTTGGGACAGGGGGCAGATACGCAGTATTTT	CASSLGQGADTQYF
TRBV28	TRBD1	13	NA	TRBJ2-7	TGTGCCAGCAGTTTAGCCAGGGGGCTTGAGCAGTACTTC	CASSLARGLEQYF
TRBV21-1	NA	15	NA	TRBJ1-1	TGTGCCAGCAGCAAAGTTTTCGTAATGAACACTGAAGCTTTCTTT	CASSKVFVMNTEAFF
TRBV25-1	TRBD2	15	NA	TRBJ2-1	TGTGCCAGCAGTGTCGGGACTAGCGGGAACAATGAGCAGTTCTTC	CASSVGTSGNNEQFF
TRBV7-8	TRBD1	15	NA	TRBJ2-7	TGTGCCAGCAGCTCCCGGGGACAGGGGTCCTACGAGCAGTACTTC	CASSSRGQGSYEQYF
TRBV5-4	NA	14	NA	TRBJ2-3	TGTGCCAGCAGCAGCAGGGGGGGCACAGATACGCAGTATTTT	CASSSRGGTDTQYF
TRBV6-5	NA	14	NA	TRBJ1-2	TGTGCCAGCAGCCCCCGCAGGGTAGGGGGTGGCTACACCTTC	CASSPRRVGGGYTF
TRBV19	NA	13	NA	TRBJ1-5	TGTGCCAGTCATAAGGGGGGGGGAATGCCCCAGCATTTT	CASHKGGGMPQHF
TRBV12-3/TRBV12-4	NA	13	NA	TRBJ2-5	TGTGCCAGCAGTTTGTGGGCCCGGGAGACCCAGTACTTC	CASSLWARETQYF
TRBV9	TRBD1	16	few	TRBJ2-1	TGTGCCAGCAGCGGAGGGGACAGGGTCGGTGAAAATGAGCAGTTCTTC	CASSGGDRVGENEQFF
TRBV10-2	NA	14	NA	TRBJ1-1	TGCGCCAGCAGTGAGTGGGGGGAGGACACTGAAGCTTTCTTT	CASSEWGEDTEAFF